The present entry profiles one T cell receptor beta chain with its context. The CDR3 sequence is 13 residues long. V lost 4 bases to trimming and J lost 8 bases; unmatched junction nucleotides: 3. The sample belongs to a study of blood T cell repertoires in COVID-19. As for the study in general: From T cells, B-cell-depleted T cells, or PBMCs came the material, which was cDNA or gDNA.

Original analysis: Reference gene primer amplification gave estimated nucleated cell counts. The table came from immunoSEQ multiplex PCR; TCRdb's copy has only in-frame clones and leaves some out. For V, J and clone size, that table is used; D and trimming come from the DNA. The sample has approximately 250,000 clones; approximately 86% are singletons. The chain uses TRBV12-3 or TRBV12-4 and TRBJ1-4, with 8 bases aligning to TRBD1. This TCR came from a man aged 30 to 39 with active or convalescent COVID-19. The sequenced material came from peripheral blood. In DNA, the CDR3 is TGTGCCAGCAGTTCGGACAGGGACGAAAAACTGTTTTTT. Residues: CASSSDRDEKLFF.